This T cell receptor beta chain was sequenced in a study of blood T cell repertoires in COVID-19. Study at large: The origin of the acute and convalescent COVID-19 samples was the United States, Italy and Spain. PBMCs, B-cell-depleted T cells, or T cells provided the cDNA or gDNA that made up the material.

The V gene's germline CDR1 is LGHDT and CDR2 YNNKEL (reference sequence). This CDR3 contains 16 residues. The ends lost 4 bases at V and 1 base at J; junction bases unmatched: 8. Before being deemed recovered, Cohort 3 donors had two negative PCRs, clearance, or symptom resolution. Per the original data handling: Amplification of reference gene primers provided the estimated nucleated cell counts. Data came from immunoSEQ multiplex PCR; TCRdb stores just in-frame clones and leaves some out. D and trimming were read from the DNA, whereas the V and J calls and clone size are those reported in that table. Among 200,000 to 300,000 clones, more than 70% were seen once, and the ten largest hold roughly 2%.

The rearrangement uses TRBV3-1 (or the pseudogene TRBV3-2) and TRBJ2-5; TRBD2 matches 8 bases. This sequence originates from a woman in her 50s who had recovered from COVID-19. Sequenced sample: PBMCs or T cells enriched from blood (not recorded which). The DNA for the CDR3 is TGTGCCAGCAGCCGACAACCCCGGGGGGGCCAAGAGACCCAGTACTTC. Protein product: CASSRQPRGGQETQYF.